The 2 T cell receptor beta chains in this list originate from one sample, sequenced in a study of T cells in Graves' hyperthyroidism and ophthalmopathy (dated by TCRdb to the late 2010s). To prepare the library, multiplex PCR was applied. Instrument on record: Illumina HiSeq 2000. The TCR beta CDR3 regions were amplified from the RNA transcripts. For the first round of RT-PCR on the TCR CDR3, the HTBI primer set was used together with the Qiagen OneStep RT-PCR kit. TCRdb reanalyzed the raw reads on its own, using fastp at Q25 for trimming and MiXCR for clone calling, and kept in-frame beta chains. Each CDR3 protein gets just one entry, which takes the most common genes and DNA from the rows behind it. The sample table holds a few hundred thousand distinct CDR3 sequences, of which 13% to 15% were seen once. The biggest ten clones account for 30% to 35% of the sample. Specimen: blood. The receptors come from a woman in her forties or fifties with Graves' hyperthyroidism that later progressed to Graves' ophthalmopathy.

The rearrangement joins TRBV18 to TRBJ2-3; D might be TRBD1 (6 bases). This CDR3 contains 13 residues. CDR1 is KGHSH, CDR2 LQKENI, per germline. V was clipped by 10 bases and J by 3 bases, with 14 bases between them. CDR3 nucleotide sequence: TGTGCCACCGGACAGAGTGTTACAGATACGCAGTATTTT. It codes for CATGQSVTDTQYF.

This clonotype occurred many times. The chain couples TRBV6-1 to TRBJ1-1, with D maybe TRBD1 (5 bases). V was trimmed by 6 bases and J by 7 bases, leaving 18 bases between them. The germline CDR1 and CDR2 sequences are MNHNS and SASEGT. This CDR3 contains 14 residues. For the CDR3, the DNA is TGTGCCAGCAGCGAGGGACGTTTAAGGGATGAAGCTTTCTTT. Translating it yields CASSEGRLRDEAFF.